Shown below are 26 T cell receptor beta chains from a single sample sequenced in a study of blood T cell repertoires in COVID-19. Assay: immunoSEQ multiplex PCR; the TCRdb copy retains only in-frame clones and omits some. The top ten clones hold about 16% of a sample with about 170,000 clones, 75% to 85% of them seen once. The sample consisted of PBMCs or T cells enriched from blood (not recorded which). Receptors originate from a man in his fifties or sixties who had recovered from COVID-19.

This chain uses TRBV19 with TRBJ2-1, with TRBD2 as a possible D gene (7 bases). Trimming removed 4 bases from V and 3 bases from J, with 13 bases in between. CDR3 length: 15 residues. Germline values: CDR1 LNHDA, CDR2 SQIVND (reference sequence). The CDR3 sequence: CASSREGGDYNEQFF. For the CDR3, the DNA is TGTGCCAGTAGTAGAGAAGGGGGGGACTACAATGAGCAGTTCTTC.

The chain employs TRBV5-1 and TRBJ2-3; 15 nucleotides agree with TRBD2. Per germline, CDR1 SGHRS and CDR2 YFSETQ. CDR3 length: 16 residues. Trimming took 4 bases from V and 3 from J; bases not matched to a gene: 3. The DNA for the CDR3 is TGCGCCAGCAGCGTGGGGACTAGCGGGGGGACAGATACGCAGTATTTT. Translated, it gives CASSVGTSGGTDTQYF.

This clone was counted only a few times. The chain couples TRBV5-1 to TRBJ1-6, with 8 bases that match TRBD1. CDR3 length: 17 amino acids. CDR1 SGHRS and CDR2 YFSETQ come from the germline V gene. V dropped 4 bases and J dropped 9; count of bases not matched to a gene: 15. The DNA of the CDR3 is TGCGCCAGCAGCACAGGAATAAGACAGGGGACATCTTCACCCCTCCACTTT. Amino acids: CASSTGIRQGTSSPLHF.

The chain has TRBV5-1 and TRBJ1-1; TRBD1 matches at 8 bases. V lost 0 bases to trimming and J lost 2 bases; unmatched junction nucleotides: 9. The CDR3 has 17 amino acids. Germline V gene lookup returns CDR1 SGHRS and CDR2 YFSETQ. The CDR3 region is CASSLVDRVTFNTEAFF. For the CDR3, the DNA is TGCGCCAGCAGCTTGGTGGACAGGGTGACTTTCAACACTGAAGCTTTCTTT.

The rearrangement links TRBV6-5 to TRBJ2-7; D is perhaps TRBD1 (5 bases). V was clipped by 5 bases and J by 0 bases, with 8 bases between them. CDR1 is MNHEY, CDR2 SVGAGI, per germline. This CDR3 is built from 13 residues. The CDR3 DNA follows: TGTGCCAGCAGTCTACAGGACTCCTACGAGCAGTACTTC. Amino acids: CASSLQDSYEQYF.

The chain has TRBV11-2 and TRBJ1-5; tentative D call: TRBD1 (6 bases). Deletions cut 6 bases from V and 4 bases from J, with 13 bases between. Germline V lookup: CDR1 SGHAT, CDR2 FQNNGV. The CDR3 consists of 14 residues. The CDR3 reads CASSRGQFNQPQHF. The CDR3 DNA sequence: TGTGCCAGCAGTCGCGGACAGTTTAATCAGCCCCAGCATTTT.

This chain uses TRBV5-6 with TRBJ1-5, with D possibly TRBD1 on 5 matching bases. Germline V gene sequence: CDR1 SGHDT, CDR2 YYEEEE. Trimming removed 3 bases from V and 0 bases from J, with 16 bases in between. The CDR3 has 17 amino acids. CDR3 amino acids: CASSSIRVEDSNQPQHF. The CDR3 bases are TGTGCCAGCAGCTCCATCAGGGTGGAAGATAGCAATCAGCCCCAGCATTTT.

The chain's CDR3 is CASRQQGNYGYTF. The CDR3, as DNA: TGTGCCAGCAGACAACAGGGGAACTATGGCTACACCTTC. The V call is TRBV6-5, the J call TRBJ1-2; TRBD1 aligns across 7 bases. Losses at the gene ends were 6 bases for V and 2 bases for J; bases not matched to a gene: 3. Germline V gene sequence: CDR1 MNHEY, CDR2 SVGAGI. The CDR3 loop spans 13 amino acids.

The chain uses TRBV28 and TRBJ1-2; 7 nucleotides line up with TRBD1. With 2 bases clipped from V and 6 bases from J, the junction kept 6 bases outside the gene matches. CDR1 and CDR2 from the germline V gene are MDHEN and SYDVKM. CDR3 size: 14 residues. The CDR3 protein is CASSLLEGGDGYTF. The CDR3 region has the DNA TGTGCCAGCAGTTTACTGGAAGGGGGCGATGGCTACACCTTC.

In its sample, this clone was seen a few times. The V gene is TRBV4-1, the J gene TRBJ1-2; D may be TRBD1 (6 bases). Trimming stripped 3 bases from V and 5 bases from J, with 13 bases between. CDR3 length: 14 amino acids. Germline-derived CDR1 and CDR2 are MGHRA and YSYEKL. CDR3 protein: CASSQEQGLYGYTF. CDR3 bases: TGCGCCAGCAGCCAGGAACAGGGTTTATATGGCTACACCTTC.

The chain combines TRBV11-2 with TRBJ2-3, with 8 bases matching TRBD1. The CDR3 runs to 15 residues. The germline V gene encodes CDR1 SGHAT and CDR2 FQNNGV. V lost 5 bases to trimming and J lost 1 base; unmatched junction nucleotides: 5. The CDR3: CASSLNRGGTDTQYF. CDR3 bases: TGTGCCAGCAGCCTGAACAGGGGGGGCACAGATACGCAGTATTTT.

The DNA for the CDR3 is TGTGCCAGCAGCCGTGGGACAGGGTCTAGCGACTATGGCTACACCTTC. It yields the protein CASSRGTGSSDYGYTF. The chain carries TRBV7-9 and TRBJ1-2; 9 bases agree with TRBD1. This CDR3 is 16 amino acids long. Germline loops: CDR1 SEHNR, CDR2 FQNEAQ (reference sequence). The V and J ends lost 5 bases and 3 bases, in that order; junction bases with no gene match: 10.

This chain uses TRBV15 with TRBJ1-4, with TRBD1 identical over 9 bases. CDR3 size: 19 residues. In germline, CDR1 is LNHNV, CDR2 YYDKDF (reference sequence). Losses at the gene ends were 1 base for V and 0 bases for J; bases not matched to a gene: 9. The CDR3: CATSRGGTGRVTTNEKLFF. The CDR3 DNA follows: TGTGCCACCAGCAGAGGGGGGACAGGGCGAGTAACAACTAATGAAAAACTGTTTTTT.

V is TRBV2 and J is TRBJ1-6; D is unclear. The CDR3 is 14 residues long. CDR1 and CDR2 (germline): SNHLY, FYNNEI. V dropped 2 bases and J dropped 9 bases, with 11 bases sitting between them. The CDR3 bases are TGTGCCAGCAGTGAACCTGGAGCCGGTTCACCCCTCCACTTT. Translation gives CASSEPGAGSPLHF.

The chain links TRBV6-5 to TRBJ1-2; 8 bases match TRBD1. The CDR3 extends over 16 amino acids. J gave up 2 bases and V 4 bases, and 9 bases lay outside the gene matches. In germline, CDR1 is MNHEY, CDR2 SVGAGI. In DNA, the CDR3 is TGTGCCAGCAGTTCGAGGGGGGACAGGCACAACTATGGCTACACCTTC. Translated: CASSSRGDRHNYGYTF.

This chain connects TRBV2 to TRBJ1-4; 7 bases are shared with TRBD1. The CDR3 length is 14 residues. V shed 6 bases and J 10 bases; nucleotides not matched to a gene: 11. Germline assignment: CDR1 SNHLY and CDR2 FYNNEI. CDR3 sequence (DNA): TGTGCCAGCAGGAGTAACAGGGGAGTAGGAAAACTGTTTTTT. Its protein product is CASRSNRGVGKLFF.

Points on this clone: This sample also contains other DNA sequences that code for the same CDR3. The chain has TRBV19 and TRBJ1-5, with D perhaps TRBD1 (6 bases). Germline CDR1 is LNHDA and CDR2 is SQIVND (reference sequence). V gave up 3 bases and J gave up 2 bases, with 8 bases separating them. The CDR3 is made up of 14 amino acids. CDR3 DNA sequence: TGTGCCAGTAGTATTTCAGGGGGCAATCAGCCCCAGCATTTT. Amino acids: CASSISGGNQPQHF.

The chain combines TRBV7-2 with TRBJ1-1; 8 bases align to TRBD1. Per the germline V gene, CDR1 is SGHTA and CDR2 is FQGNSA. Trimming at V came to 1 base and at J to 5 bases, leaving 12 bases not matched to a gene. The CDR3 has 17 residues. The CDR3: CASSLVATGGGGTEAFF. The CDR3 nucleotides read TGTGCCAGCAGCTTAGTCGCAACAGGGGGAGGTGGAACTGAAGCTTTCTTT.

The chain links TRBV4-1 to TRBJ1-2, with a weak D call TRBD1 (6 bases). Trimming removed 2 bases at V and 3 bases at J, with 13 bases between. The CDR3 has 15 residues. The germline V gene has CDR1 MGHRA and CDR2 YSYEKL. The CDR3 nucleotides are TGCGCCAGCAGCCAACCCACAGGGAACTACTATGGCTACACCTTC. Its translation: CASSQPTGNYYGYTF.

V usage is TRBV5-4 and J usage is TRBJ2-1; 10 bases agree with TRBD1. The CDR3 consists of 14 residues. The germline CDR1 and CDR2 sequences are SGHNT and YYREEE (reference sequence). J was trimmed by 6 bases and V by 3 bases; bases with no gene match: 3. For the CDR3, the DNA is TGTGCCAGCAGCTGGGACAGGGGCCGCAATGAGCAGTTCTTC. It yields the protein CASSWDRGRNEQFF.

The rearrangement uses TRBV19 and TRBJ1-1; tentative D call: TRBD1 (6 bases). Trimming cost V 6 bases and J 1 base, with 24 bases left between them. The CDR3 runs 18 residues. Per germline, CDR1 LNHDA and CDR2 SQIVND (reference sequence). Here the CDR3 DNA reads TGTGCCAGTAGACCCGACCGGGACACGCGGTGGCCGAACACTGAAGCTTTCTTT. Translation: CASRPDRDTRWPNTEAFF.

The chain links TRBV28 to TRBJ1-1; TRBD1 aligns across 8 bases. Germline CDR1 MDHEN, CDR2 SYDVKM. This CDR3 contains 14 residues. Trimming removed 4 bases from V and 6 bases from J; junction bases left unmatched: 7. The CDR3 protein is CASSSGGAAPEAFF. The CDR3, as DNA: TGTGCCAGCAGTTCAGGGGGCGCGGCGCCTGAAGCTTTCTTT. Full variable domain (remainder filled in from reference TRBV28 and TRBJ1-1): DVKVTQSSRYLVKRTGEKVFLECVQDMDHENMFWYRQDPGLGLRLIYFSYDVKMKEKGDIPEGYSVSREKKERFSLILESASTNQTSMYLCASSSGGAAPEAFFGQGTRLTVV.

The genes are TRBV19 and TRBJ1-1; D uncertain. The CDR3 totals 13 residues. Germline lookup yields CDR1 LNHDA and CDR2 SQIVND (reference sequence). Deletions cut 6 bases from V and 2 bases from J, with 10 bases between. Written as DNA, the CDR3 is TGTGCCAGTAGACTCACCGCTAACACTGAAGCTTTCTTT. Protein: CASRLTANTEAFF.

This clone was seen just once. The junction differs from germline at one of its ends, possibly a read error. V usage is TRBV28 and J usage is TRBJ1-5; D is possibly TRBD1 (6 bases). Germline V lookup: CDR1 MDHEN, CDR2 SYDVKM. The CDR3 covers 16 residues. The CDR3 DNA reads TGTGCCAGCAGTAACACCCTCGGGACACTAAGACAGCCCCGGCATTTT. Protein: CASSNTLGTLRQPRHF.

V is TRBV3-1 (or the pseudogene TRBV3-2) and J is TRBJ1-6; 9 nucleotides line up with TRBD1. The germline V gene has CDR1 LGHDT and CDR2 YNNKEL (reference sequence). The CDR3 loop spans 16 amino acids. The J segment lost 3 bases and the V segment lost 4 bases, leaving 4 bases of the junction unmatched. CDR3 nucleotide sequence: TGTGCCAGCAGCCTACAGGGGGCCTTCTATAATTCACCCCTCCACTTT. Translating it yields CASSLQGAFYNSPLHF.

The gene calls are TRBV3-1 (or the pseudogene TRBV3-2) and TRBJ2-3, with 7 bases aligning to TRBD1. Germline V gene data show CDR1 as LGHDT and CDR2 as YNNKEL (reference sequence). The trim removed 2 bases at V and 3 bases at J, leaving 5 bases unmatched. The CDR3 spans 15 residues. The CDR3 loop reads CASSQTGVGTDTQYF. The CDR3 DNA is TGTGCCAGCAGCCAAACAGGGGTTGGGACAGATACGCAGTATTTT.